These 20 T cell receptor beta chains share one sample of origin, sequenced in a study of shared clonotypes between healthy human individuals (dated by TCRdb to about 2020). CD8 naive samples were obtained by positive selection for CCR7 among CD45RO-negative cells, yielding a CD45RA+CCR7+ population from which TemRA cells were excluded. Library prep was done by the immunoSEQ multiplex PCR assay. Sourced from immuneACCESS, this table was stored by TCRdb with only in-frame sequences that have V and J called. A share of the clones is absent; for the studies checked, an unresolved V gene accounts for under half, and the remainder has no known explanation. The sample yields about 2 million clones; around 96% were counted once. Roughly 1% of the sample goes to the ten largest clones. The material sequenced was naive CD8+ T cells sorted from blood. Per the publication, the cell subset or site label means: CD45RA+CCR7+. These receptors came from a man aged 18 to 30 in good health.

V gene TRBV2 combines with J gene TRBJ2-7; 8 bases line up with TRBD1. Germline trimming cut 8 bases from V and 3 bases from J; bases unmatched to any gene: 9. CDR1 and CDR2 (germline): SNHLY, FYNNEI. The CDR3 spans 14 residues. The CDR3 loop is CASDPGQANYEQYF. DNA for the CDR3: TGTGCCAGCGACCCGGGACAGGCAAACTACGAGCAGTACTTC.

There are a few counts of this clone. Other DNA sequences in this sample translate to the same CDR3. The chain couples TRBV2 to TRBJ2-7; D is unclear. Germline loops: CDR1 SNHLY, CDR2 FYNNEI. The V and J ends lost 3 bases and 5 bases respectively, with 2 bases between them. This CDR3 has 10 amino acids. CDR3 sequence: CASSENEQYF. CDR3 in DNA: TGTGCCAGCAGTGAGAACGAGCAGTACTTC.

The table lists this clone with a count of one. The gene calls are TRBV7-9 and TRBJ2-7, with D hard to call. V lost 2 bases and J lost 3, with 17 bases in between. Germline CDR1 reads SEHNR; CDR2 reads FQNEAQ (reference sequence). This CDR3 is built from 16 residues. As DNA, the CDR3 is TGTGCCAGCAGCTTATCCTCGGGTGGAACCAACTACGAGCAGTACTTC. This codes for CASSLSSGGTNYEQYF. Combining the CDR3 with reference TRBV7-9 and TRBJ2-7 gives the whole variable domain DTGVSQNPRHKITKRGQNVTFRCDPISEHNRLYWYRQTLGQGPEFLTYFQNEAQLEKSRLLSDRFSAERPKGSFSTLEIQRTEQGDSAMYLCASSLSSGGTNYEQYFGPGTRLTVT.

Concerning this clone itself: Other nucleotide sequences in the sample specify the same CDR3. The chain joins TRBV6-6 to TRBJ1-2; no reliable D call. CDR1 MNHNY and CDR2 SVGAGI come from the germline V gene (reference sequence). The CDR3 loop spans 10 amino acids. The ends were cut back, 4 bases at V and 7 bases at J, with 4 bases in the middle. The DNA for the CDR3 is TGTGCCAGCAGTTTTGGTGGCTACACCTTC. Translation gives CASSFGGYTF.

The rearrangement joins TRBV29-1 to TRBJ2-1; unclear D gene. Trimming cost V 2 bases and J 6 bases, with 14 bases left between them. CDR1 and CDR2 (germline): SQVTM, ANQGSEA. The CDR3 is made up of 14 amino acids. CDR3 amino acids: CSVEFLTGSNEQFF. CDR3 DNA: TGCAGCGTTGAATTTCTTACCGGAAGCAATGAGCAGTTCTTC.

The rearrangement joins TRBV2 to TRBJ2-7, with 7 bases that match TRBD2. The CDR3 is 13 residues long. The junction had 8 bases not matched to a gene; V was cut back by 9 bases and J by 3 bases. Germline V gene data show CDR1 as SNHLY and CDR2 as FYNNEI. This CDR3 is CASGTSDLYEQYF. The DNA of the CDR3 is TGTGCCAGTGGCACTAGCGACCTCTACGAGCAGTACTTC.

V usage is TRBV7-6 and J usage is TRBJ1-5, with D unresolved. The CDR3 length is 16 residues. Trimming left V 5 bases short and J 0 bases short, with 14 bases between. From germline, CDR1 is SGHVS and CDR2 FNYEAQ. CDR3 DNA sequence: TGTGCCAGCAGCCCTCCTGCCGTTTATAGCAATCAGCCCCAGCATTTT. This encodes CASSPPAVYSNQPQHF.

Of note for this clone: Other DNA sequences in this specimen translate into the identical CDR3. This chain connects TRBV5-6 to TRBJ2-7; weak D call: TRBD1 (5 bases). The germline V gene has CDR1 SGHDT and CDR2 YYEEEE. V lost 0 bases and J 4 bases, leaving 8 bases between the germline ends. There are 13 residues in the CDR3. The CDR3 bases are TGTGCCAGCAGCTTGGGGGGCACTTACGAGCAGTACTTC. Encoded protein: CASSLGGTYEQYF.

For the CDR3, the DNA is TGTGCCAGCAGCGAGAGCCAGGCCGCGGGAGCTAATGAGCAGTTCTTC. Protein sequence: CASSESQAAGANEQFF. J is TRBJ2-1 and V is TRBV9, with TRBD2 matching 7 bases. J lost 7 bases, V lost 3 bases, and 13 bases had no gene match. Germline V gene sequence: CDR1 SGDLS, CDR2 YYNGEE. The CDR3 is 16 amino acids. Combining the CDR3 with reference TRBV9 and TRBJ2-1 gives the whole variable domain DSGVTQTPKHLITATGQRVTLRCSPRSGDLSVYWYQQSLDQGLQFLIQYYNGEERAKGNILERFSAQQFPDLHSELNLSSLELGDSALYFCASSESQAAGANEQFFGPGTRLTVL.

V and J are TRBV6-5 and TRBJ2-3; 8 nucleotides match TRBD1. This CDR3 region has 15 residues. From germline, CDR1 is MNHEY and CDR2 SVGAGI. J lost 5 bases, V lost 0 bases, and 4 bases had no gene match. This CDR3 reads CASSYSDRDVDTQYF. As DNA, the CDR3 is TGTGCCAGCAGTTACTCGGACAGGGACGTAGATACGCAGTATTTT.

Regarding this clone: The identical CDR3 is also encoded by other nucleotide sequences in the sample. The genes are TRBV4-1 and TRBJ2-7; a possible D gene is TRBD2 (6 bases). The CDR3 has 13 residues. Trimming left V 1 base short and J 6 bases short, with 10 bases between. Germline lookup yields CDR1 MGHRA and CDR2 YSYEKL. DNA for the CDR3: TGCGCCAGCAGCCAAGTCGGGGGTACCGAGCAGTACTTC. Amino acids: CASSQVGGTEQYF.

This chain uses TRBV7-6 with TRBJ2-2, with TRBD1 matching over 8 bases. Germline V gives CDR1 SGHVS, CDR2 FNYEAQ. V dropped 4 bases and J dropped 2; count of bases not matched to a gene: 9. The CDR3 has 17 residues. Here the CDR3 reads CASSSFFGQGNTGELFF. The CDR3 DNA reads as TGTGCCAGCAGCTCTTTTTTTGGACAGGGTAACACCGGGGAGCTGTTTTTT. Filled out from reference TRBV7-6 and TRBJ2-2, the complete variable domain reads GAGVSQSPRYKVTKRGQDVALRCDPISGHVSLYWYRQALGQGPEFLTYFNYEAQQDKSGLPNDRFSAERPEGSISTLTIQRTEQRDSAMYRCASSSFFGQGNTGELFFGEGSRLTVL.

The chain carries TRBV9 and TRBJ1-6, with D perhaps matching TRBD1 (6 bases). V lost 2 bases to trimming and J lost 13 bases, with 28 bases between them. Germline CDR1 reads SGDLS; CDR2 reads YYNGEE. CDR3 length equals 18 residues. CDR3 bases: TGTGCCAGCAGCGTTCTCTCTGGCCGGGGGGGCGTCCTGGGGCCCCTCCACTTT. Translating it yields CASSVLSGRGGVLGPLHF.

V usage is TRBV9 and J usage is TRBJ2-7; the match to TRBD2 covers 11 bases. V lost 4 bases and J lost 0; bases outside the gene matches: 0. CDR3 length equals 14 residues. Germline V gene lookup returns CDR1 SGDLS and CDR2 YYNGEE. CDR3 region: CASSTSGSSYEQYF. CDR3 sequence (DNA): TGTGCCAGCAGCACTAGCGGGAGCTCCTACGAGCAGTACTTC. Looking up the rest from reference TRBV9 and TRBJ2-7 gives the full variable domain: DSGVTQTPKHLITATGQRVTLRCSPRSGDLSVYWYQQSLDQGLQFLIQYYNGEERAKGNILERFSAQQFPDLHSELNLSSLELGDSALYFCASSTSGSSYEQYFGPGTRLTVT.

This rearrangement joins TRBV5-1 to TRBJ2-7; D call uncertain. The CDR3 runs 15 residues. The germline CDR1 and CDR2 sequences are SGHRS and YFSETQ. With 1 base removed from V and 2 bases from J, the gap between germline ends came to 13 bases. Here the CDR3 DNA reads TGCGCCAGCAGCTTGCGGTACAGCGAAACCTACGAGCAGTACTTC. Translation: CASSLRYSETYEQYF.

Here the CDR3 reads CASKQGTSGNQPQHF. The CDR3 region has the DNA TGTGCCAGCAAACAAGGCACCAGTGGCAATCAGCCCCAGCATTTT. This sequence joins TRBV27 and TRBJ1-5, with no clear D. Germline loops: CDR1 MNHEY, CDR2 SMNVEV (reference sequence). The CDR3 is 15 amino acids. Trimming left V 7 bases short and J 2 bases short, with 15 bases between.

The chain uses TRBV7-8 and TRBJ2-3, with 9 bases aligning to TRBD1. Germline values: CDR1 SGHVS, CDR2 FQNEAQ. The trim removed 3 bases at V and 3 bases at J, leaving 16 bases unmatched. The CDR3 extends over 19 amino acids. The CDR3 loop is CASSFLQSITGTGTDTQYF. Written as DNA, the CDR3 is TGTGCCAGCAGCTTCTTACAGTCCATCACCGGGACAGGGACAGATACGCAGTATTTT.

The chain couples TRBV2 to TRBJ2-1; 14 nucleotides agree with TRBD2. The CDR3 has 15 amino acids. Germline CDR1 reads SNHLY; CDR2 reads FYNNEI. Trimming cost V 3 bases and J 8 bases; bases outside gene matches: 3. CDR3 loop: CASSDRLAGGYEQFF. In DNA, the CDR3 is TGTGCCAGCAGTGATAGACTAGCGGGGGGGTATGAGCAGTTCTTC.

The chain couples TRBV9 to TRBJ1-2; unclear D gene. The V end was cut by 3 bases, the J end by 8 bases, with 14 bases between. The CDR3 sequence is 13 residues long. From germline, CDR1 is SGDLS and CDR2 YYNGEE. The CDR3, as DNA: TGTGCCAGCAGCGGAGGACGGTCTGAGGGCTACACCTTC. As protein: CASSGGRSEGYTF.

The chain links TRBV4-1 to TRBJ1-1; unclear D gene. Trimming removed 9 bases from V and 6 bases from J, with 17 bases in between. CDR3 length: 13 amino acids. Germline-derived CDR1 and CDR2 are MGHRA and YSYEKL. DNA for the CDR3: TGCGCCAGTGCCCGACAAGGAACGGCTGAAGCTTTCTTT. Its translation: CASARQGTAEAFF.